This T cell receptor (beta chain) was sequenced in a study of T cell changes during pregnancy in multiple sclerosis. Only in-frame clones appear in the TCRdb table, and some are missing; sequencing was by immunoSEQ multiplex PCR. The data show tens of thousands of clones, roughly 93% seen once. The J segment lost 3 bases and the V segment lost 1 base, leaving 3 bases of the junction unmatched. The length of the CDR3 is 15 residues. Per germline, CDR1 SNHLY and CDR2 FYNNEI. The source of this sequence is a female donor with multiple sclerosis, enrolled in a pregnancy study. The specimen was peripheral blood, collected in the third trimester of pregnancy. The chain combines TRBV2 with TRBJ2-3; 8 nucleotides match TRBD1. This CDR3 is CASSEDRGFTDTQYF. The CDR3 nucleotides read TGTGCCAGCAGTGAAGACAGGGGGTTTACAGATACGCAGTATTTT.